This paragraph reports one T cell receptor beta chain. Its specificity is not known. The data belong to a study of CD4 T cells in relation to SARS-CoV-2 and coronaviruses. Study summary: Convalescent patients were about eight males and a few females; two were Hispanic. Shared crossreactive spike epitopes were mapped to their HLA restriction. Findings of the study overall: Compared with monoreactive clones, crossreactive clones showed significantly weaker SARS-CoV-2 expansion. No crossreactivity against non-spike viral proteins was tested here.

The CDR3 is 15 residues long. V shed 5 bases and J 2 bases; nucleotides not matched to a gene: 1. Per germline, CDR1 SGHRS and CDR2 YFSETQ. The method was immunoSEQ multiplex PCR; TCRdb's version includes in-frame clones alone and lacks a portion of them. The table lists 9,500 to 13,000 clones, about 87% of them singletons, with over 2% in the top ten. This clonotype originated in an adult with COVID-19. Specimen: naive CD4+ T cells from PBMCs. Indicated subset: naive CD4+ T cells isolated by negative enrichment. This rearrangement joins TRBV5-1 to TRBJ2-7, with TRBD2 matching over 16 bases. CDR3 in amino acids: CASRGTSGGAYEQYF. The CDR3, as DNA: TGCGCCAGCAGAGGGACTAGCGGGGGGGCCTACGAGCAGTACTTC.